These T cell receptor beta chains were read from a single sample in a study of cytomegalovirus exposure and HLA in healthy donors. Clones were read by immunoSEQ multiplex PCR, and TCRdb kept only the in-frame ones, dropping some. The data hold 130,000 or so clones, with about 8.5% observed a single time. Sequenced: PBMCs. These receptors all stem from a man aged 35-49 years in good health and CMV-seronegative. Each CDR3 is given with its conserved first and last residue. A D gene is named only where the DNA matches it firmly. Not all rows give a size; the values are once, few, many and, for expanded clones, a class.

D: TRBD1; J: TRBJ1-1; size: -; V: TRBV19; CDR3: CASSGWTGANTEAFF; DNA: TGTGCCAGTAGTGGATGGACAGGGGCGAACACTGAAGCTTTCTTT
D: -; J: TRBJ2-5; size: -; V: TRBV6-6; CDR3: CASSRGLETQYF; DNA: TGTGCCAGCAGTAGGGGACTCGAGACCCAGTACTTC
D: -; J: TRBJ2-7; size: few; V: TRBV5-6; CDR3: CASSQGTPSYEQYF; DNA: TGTGCCAGCAGCCAGGGGACACCCTCCTACGAGCAGTACTTC
D: -; J: TRBJ2-3; size: -; V: TRBV7-2; CDR3: CASREAGSTDTQYF; DNA: TGTGCCAGCAGAGAAGCGGGTAGCACAGATACGCAGTATTTT
D: -; J: TRBJ1-5; size: few; V: TRBV4-3; CDR3: CASSQVLGGGDQPQHF; DNA: TGCGCCAGCAGCCAAGTTTTGGGAGGAGGTGATCAGCCCCAGCATTTT
D: TRBD2; J: TRBJ2-1; size: few; V: TRBV11-3; CDR3: CASSLSGHSYNEQFF; DNA: TGTGCCAGCAGCCTTAGCGGGCACTCCTACAATGAGCAGTTCTTC
D: -; J: TRBJ1-1; size: -; V: TRBV14; CDR3: CASSPTGNEAFF; DNA: TGTGCCAGCAGCCCCACAGGAAATGAAGCTTTCTTT
D: TRBD2; J: TRBJ2-1; size: -; V: TRBV11-2; CDR3: CASSFQLAGGLYNEQFF; DNA: TGTGCCAGCAGCTTTCAACTAGCGGGGGGCCTCTACAATGAGCAGTTCTTC
D: -; J: TRBJ1-6; size: few; V: TRBV6-6; CDR3: CASRPKGDSNSPLHF; DNA: TGTGCCAGCAGGCCAAAAGGGGACTCGAATTCACCCCTCCACTTT
D: -; J: TRBJ1-4; size: -; V: TRBV28; CDR3: CASSFGVIAEKLFF; DNA: TGTGCCAGCAGTTTCGGGGTAATAGCTGAAAAACTGTTTTTT